The entry that follows covers one TCR beta chain sequence. The target antigen is unknown. This entry is derived from a study of cytomegalovirus exposure and HLA in healthy donors. Notes on the study in general: Earlier findings revealed that most TCR beta V segments proved productive either about 87% or about 30% of the time. Analyses of presence and absence presupposed an approximately uniform sequencing depth across donors. Rare TCR sequences dominated, though some public TCRs recurred in many donors.

Germline V lookup: CDR1 SGHTA, CDR2 FQGNSA. This CDR3 comprises 15 residues. V was pared by 5 bases and J by 0 bases, with 4 bases of the junction left unmatched. PCR amplification relied on 60 Vbeta primers (plus 13 Jbeta primers). Sequenced by immunoSEQ multiplex PCR; TCRdb stores in-frame clones only, minus some. The repertoire consists of more than 90,000 clones, with more than 65% occurring once and the leading ten covering roughly 0.82%. This chain links TRBV7-2 with TRBJ1-5, with 7 positions matching TRBD1. This TCR was sampled from a young woman in good health and CMV-seronegative. Sample: PBMCs. CDR3 bases: TGTGCCAGCAGCCAGGGGACAGATAGCAATCAGCCCCAGCATTTT. Encoded protein: CASSQGTDSNQPQHF.